What follows describes a single T cell receptor beta chain. The antigen remains unidentified. V lost 0 bases, J lost 4 bases, and 2 bases stayed unmatched. The CDR3 is made up of 14 amino acids. CDR1 is SEHNR and CDR2 is FQNEAQ in the germline V gene (reference sequence). This record belongs to a study of T cells in localized non-small cell lung cancer. General study findings and limits: Uninvolved neighboring lung showed the greatest T cell clonality, exceeding tumor. Higher blood T cell density tracked longer overall survival. Of the top 100 tumor clones, median about 56 were in adjacent lung, 25 to 35 among its top 100. Heterogeneity within the tumor remains possible, as just one region underwent sequencing.

Sequencing was performed with immunoSEQ multiplex PCR; in TCRdb, only in-frame clones are kept and a portion is missing. The sample lists about 24,000 clones; 90% were seen once. The J gene is TRBJ2-7, the V gene TRBV7-9; TRBD2 matches 8 bases. This sequence was found in a woman aged 40-70 years with stage I lung adenocarcinoma. The starting material was peripheral blood, obtained before any cancer treatment. The CDR3 nucleotides are TGTGCCAGCAGCTTAGCGGGACTAGATTACGAGCAGTACTTC. Translating it yields CASSLAGLDYEQYF.